This is a list of T cell receptor beta chains from one sample in a study of shared clonotypes between healthy human individuals. Profiled with immunoSEQ multiplex PCR; TCRdb holds only in-frame clones, not every one. The profile shows over 1.5 million clones, approximately 98% of them singletons. Sequencing input: naive CD4+ T cells sorted from blood. These receptors were collected from a man between 25 and 39 years old in good health. Both conserved end residues are trimmed from each CDR3. Each record gives: V gene, J gene, CDR3 protein.

TRBV5-6,TRBJ2-3,ASGPAGRASDTQY
TRBV9,TRBJ1-4,ASSPGRGNEKLF
TRBV19,TRBJ2-3,ASKKFSTDTQY
TRBV9,TRBJ2-1,ASSLTTQVLHNEQF
TRBV5-1,TRBJ2-1,ASSVTGYNEQF
TRBV10-3,TRBJ2-7,AISERDLYEQY
TRBV5-4,TRBJ2-5,ASSLAGGFGETQY
TRBV2,TRBJ2-1,ASSTMVEQF
TRBV7-2,TRBJ1-5,ASSQFGQNQPQH
TRBV4-1,TRBJ2-7,ASSQRREAFYEQY
TRBV19,TRBJ1-2,ASSIAPDPGPYGYT
TRBV29-1,TRBJ2-6,SVEDPLRSGANVLT
TRBV6-1,TRBJ2-7,ASSEPGAAVYEQY
TRBV6-1,TRBJ2-2,ATQNTGELF
TRBV4-2,TRBJ2-7,ASSLGTKSYEQY
TRBV4-2,TRBJ2-4,ASSQDVGGYSAKNIQY
TRBV5-1,TRBJ2-7,ASSLQGAYDEQY
TRBV5-1,TRBJ2-7,ASSGNRDIYEQY
TRBV11-2,TRBJ1-1,ASSEGVGGRPATEAF
TRBV5-1,TRBJ2-2,ASSVMTGPGELF
TRBV9,TRBJ2-2,ASSVDTSGKAGELF
TRBV7-9,TRBJ2-1,ASSLARLAGGVEQF
TRBV2,TRBJ2-7,ASSEGPGTEQY
TRBV18,TRBJ2-2,ASSPPVGKANTGELF
TRBV11-2,TRBJ2-3,ASSSGLAGDTQY
TRBV28,TRBJ2-7,ASAGGHSYEQY
TRBV16,TRBJ2-7,ASSLSVRTGPYEQY
TRBV30,TRBJ2-7,AWSRSPSGGRYEQY
TRBV7-2,TRBJ2-5,ASSRDRGGKTQY
TRBV2,TRBJ2-6,ASGGAPRGANVLT
TRBV28,TRBJ1-5,ASSLGQGYQPQH
TRBV4-2,TRBJ1-4,ASSYTAATNEKLF
TRBV7-6,TRBJ2-5,ASSFSLAGGDGTQY
TRBV27,TRBJ2-7,ASSFWDSYEQY
TRBV6-5,TRBJ2-3,ASSPSGRAGTQY
TRBV10-1,TRBJ2-6,ASSATGVDNVLT
TRBV6-5,TRBJ1-2,ASHRPGQVMHGYT
TRBV5-8,TRBJ2-1,ASSARVRAYNEQF